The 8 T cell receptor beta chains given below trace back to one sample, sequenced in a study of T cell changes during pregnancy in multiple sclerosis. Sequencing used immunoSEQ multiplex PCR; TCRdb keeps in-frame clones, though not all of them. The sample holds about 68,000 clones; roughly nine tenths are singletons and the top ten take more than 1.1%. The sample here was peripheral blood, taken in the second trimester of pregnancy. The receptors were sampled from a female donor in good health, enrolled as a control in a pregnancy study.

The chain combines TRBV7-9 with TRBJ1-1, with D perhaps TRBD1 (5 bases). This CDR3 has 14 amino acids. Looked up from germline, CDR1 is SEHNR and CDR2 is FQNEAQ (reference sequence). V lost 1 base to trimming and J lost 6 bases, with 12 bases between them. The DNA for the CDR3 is TGTGCCAGCAGCTTAGGAGTGACAGCCTCTGAAGCTTTCTTT. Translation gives CASSLGVTASEAFF.

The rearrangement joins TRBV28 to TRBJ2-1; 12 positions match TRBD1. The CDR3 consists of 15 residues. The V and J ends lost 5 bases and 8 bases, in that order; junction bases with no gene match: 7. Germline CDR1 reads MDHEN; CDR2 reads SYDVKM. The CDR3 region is CASSRDRGRRDEQFF. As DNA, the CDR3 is TGTGCCAGCAGTCGGGACAGGGGGCGCAGGGATGAGCAGTTCTTC.

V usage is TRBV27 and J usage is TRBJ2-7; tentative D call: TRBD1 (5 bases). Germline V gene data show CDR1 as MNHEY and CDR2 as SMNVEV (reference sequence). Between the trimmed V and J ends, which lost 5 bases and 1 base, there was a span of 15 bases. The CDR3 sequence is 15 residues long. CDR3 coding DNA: TGTGCCAGCAGTCCCCTTCACAGGCAATCCTACGAGCAGTACTTC. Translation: CASSPLHRQSYEQYF.

CDR3: CASSSGGYQFDQPQHF. CDR3 DNA: TGTGCCAGCAGCTCGGGGGGGTATCAATTCGATCAGCCCCAGCATTTT. This chain uses TRBV7-2 with TRBJ1-5, with D possibly being TRBD1 (5 bases). Germline assignment: CDR1 SGHTA and CDR2 FQGNSA. Trimming pared 4 bases from V and 5 bases from J, leaving 18 bases between. The CDR3 is made up of 16 amino acids.

Here the CDR3 DNA reads TGTGCCAGCAGTCCCTACTTCCGACAGCAAGAGACCCAGTACTTC. It is translated as CASSPYFRQQETQYF. The chain combines TRBV28 with TRBJ2-5, with a possible D match to TRBD1 (5 bases). This CDR3 spans 15 amino acids. The ends were cut back, 5 bases at V and 2 bases at J, with 15 bases in the middle. The V gene's germline CDR1 is MDHEN and CDR2 SYDVKM.

CDR3 residues: CASSLGGTTNEKLFF. CDR3 sequence (DNA): TGCGCCAGCAGCTTGGGAGGGACAACTAATGAAAAACTGTTTTTT. The chain recombines TRBV5-1 with TRBJ1-4; no definite D call. The V end was cut by 0 bases, the J end by 0 bases, with 6 bases between. Germline CDR1 reads SGHRS; CDR2 reads YFSETQ. The CDR3 consists of 15 residues.

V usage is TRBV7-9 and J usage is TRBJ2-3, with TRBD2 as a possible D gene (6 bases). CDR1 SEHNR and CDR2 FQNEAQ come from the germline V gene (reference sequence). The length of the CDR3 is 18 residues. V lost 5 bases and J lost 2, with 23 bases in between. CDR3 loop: CASSPDGAGLFDTDTQYF. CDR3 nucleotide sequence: TGTGCCAGCAGCCCAGACGGGGCGGGGCTCTTCGACACAGATACGCAGTATTTT.

CDR3 nucleotide sequence: TGTGCCAGCAGCCCGGGGGGGACGGGGCCCTACGAGCAGTACTTC. Protein: CASSPGGTGPYEQYF. V usage is TRBV2 and J usage is TRBJ2-7; 8 bases line up with TRBD2. Germline trimming cut 6 bases from V and 2 bases from J; bases unmatched to any gene: 9. Germline CDR1 is SNHLY and CDR2 is FYNNEI. The CDR3 is 15 amino acids.